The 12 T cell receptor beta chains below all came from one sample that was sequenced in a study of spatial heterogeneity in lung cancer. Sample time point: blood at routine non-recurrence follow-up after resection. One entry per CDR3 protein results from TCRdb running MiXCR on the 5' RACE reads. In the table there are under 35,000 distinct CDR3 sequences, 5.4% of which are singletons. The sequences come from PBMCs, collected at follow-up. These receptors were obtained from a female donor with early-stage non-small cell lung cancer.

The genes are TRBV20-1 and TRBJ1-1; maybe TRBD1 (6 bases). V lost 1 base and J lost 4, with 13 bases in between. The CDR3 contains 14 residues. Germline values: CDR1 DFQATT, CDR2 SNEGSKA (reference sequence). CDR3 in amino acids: CSARATGGGTEAFF. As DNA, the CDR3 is TGCAGTGCTAGAGCGACCGGGGGCGGCACTGAAGCTTTCTTT.

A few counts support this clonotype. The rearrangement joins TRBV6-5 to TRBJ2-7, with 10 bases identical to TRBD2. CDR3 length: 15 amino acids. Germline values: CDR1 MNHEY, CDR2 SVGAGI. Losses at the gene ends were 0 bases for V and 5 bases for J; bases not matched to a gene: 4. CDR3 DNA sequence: TGTGCCAGCAGTTACTCAGGCCTAGCGGGAGACGAGCAGTACTTC. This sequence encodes CASSYSGLAGDEQYF.

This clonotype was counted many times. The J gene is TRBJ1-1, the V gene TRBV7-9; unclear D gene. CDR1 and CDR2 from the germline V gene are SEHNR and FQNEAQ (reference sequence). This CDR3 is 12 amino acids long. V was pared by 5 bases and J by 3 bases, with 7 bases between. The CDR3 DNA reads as TGTGCCAGCAGCCCAGTAGACACTGAAGCTTTCTTT. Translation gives CASSPVDTEAFF.

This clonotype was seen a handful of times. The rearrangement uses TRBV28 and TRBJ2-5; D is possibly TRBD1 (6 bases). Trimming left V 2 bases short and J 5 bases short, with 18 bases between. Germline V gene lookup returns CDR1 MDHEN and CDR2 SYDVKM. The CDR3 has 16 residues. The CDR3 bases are TGTGCCAGCAGTTTAAGTGCCCCAGGGGCAGGGGAGACCCAGTACTTC. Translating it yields CASSLSAPGAGETQYF.

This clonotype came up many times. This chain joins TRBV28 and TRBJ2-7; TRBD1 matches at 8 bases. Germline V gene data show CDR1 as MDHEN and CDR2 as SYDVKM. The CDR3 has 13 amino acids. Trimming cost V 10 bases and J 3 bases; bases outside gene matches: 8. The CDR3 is CAILGQAVYEQYF. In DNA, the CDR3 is TGTGCCATCTTGGGACAGGCCGTCTACGAGCAGTACTTC.

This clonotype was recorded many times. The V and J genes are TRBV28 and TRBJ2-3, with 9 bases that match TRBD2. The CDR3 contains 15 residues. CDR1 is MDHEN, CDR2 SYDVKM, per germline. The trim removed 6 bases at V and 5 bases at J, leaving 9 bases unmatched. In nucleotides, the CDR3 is TGTGCCAGCAGACAAGCGGGAGGAGAAAGAGATACGCAGTATTTT. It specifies CASRQAGGERDTQYF.

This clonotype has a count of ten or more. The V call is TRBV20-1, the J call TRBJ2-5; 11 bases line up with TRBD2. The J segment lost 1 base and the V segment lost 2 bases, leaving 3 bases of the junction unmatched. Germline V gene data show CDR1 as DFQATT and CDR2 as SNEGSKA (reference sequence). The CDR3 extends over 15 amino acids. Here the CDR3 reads CSARPSGGRQETQYF. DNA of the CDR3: TGCAGTGCTAGACCTAGCGGGGGGCGCCAAGAGACCCAGTACTTC.

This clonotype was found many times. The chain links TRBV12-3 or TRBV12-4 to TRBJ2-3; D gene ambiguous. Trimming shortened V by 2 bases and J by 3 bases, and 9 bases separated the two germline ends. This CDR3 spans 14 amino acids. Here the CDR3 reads CASSLPRPTDTQYF. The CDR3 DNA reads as TGTGCCAGCAGTTTACCGAGGCCGACAGATACGCAGTATTTT.

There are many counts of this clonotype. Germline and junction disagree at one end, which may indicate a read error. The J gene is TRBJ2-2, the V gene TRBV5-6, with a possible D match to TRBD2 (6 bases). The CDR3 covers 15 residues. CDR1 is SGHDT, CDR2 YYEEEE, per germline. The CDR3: CASRLGGPNTGELFF. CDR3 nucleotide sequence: TGTGCCAGCAGGTTGGGGGGACCGAACACCGGGGAGCTGTTTTTT.

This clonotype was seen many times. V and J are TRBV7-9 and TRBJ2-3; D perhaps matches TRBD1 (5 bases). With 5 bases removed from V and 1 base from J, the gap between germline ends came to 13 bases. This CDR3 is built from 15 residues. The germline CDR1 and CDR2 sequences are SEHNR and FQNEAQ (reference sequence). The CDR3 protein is CASSPGHIRTDTQYF. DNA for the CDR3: TGTGCCAGCAGCCCCGGACATATTCGCACAGATACGCAGTATTTT.

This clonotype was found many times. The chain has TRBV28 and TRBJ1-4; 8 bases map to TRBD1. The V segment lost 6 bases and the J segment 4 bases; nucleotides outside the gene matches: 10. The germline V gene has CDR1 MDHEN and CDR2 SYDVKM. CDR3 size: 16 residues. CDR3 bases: TGTGCCAGCAGGGGGCCCGGGACAGGAAATAATGAAAAACTGTTTTTT. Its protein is CASRGPGTGNNEKLFF.

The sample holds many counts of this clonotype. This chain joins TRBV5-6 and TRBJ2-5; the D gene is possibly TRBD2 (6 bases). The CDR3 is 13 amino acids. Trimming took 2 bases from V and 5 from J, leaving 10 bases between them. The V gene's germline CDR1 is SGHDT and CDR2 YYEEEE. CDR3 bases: TGTGCCAGCAGCTTCGGTGGGGGGGAGACCCAGTACTTC. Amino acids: CASSFGGGETQYF.